This T cell receptor beta chain stems from a study of T-cell memory formation after mild COVID-19 (dated by TCRdb to about 2021). Notes on the research overall: TCR sequence clusters from the two donors were largely donor specific. In two donors, T-cell clones that expanded and contracted after mild COVID-19 were followed by sequencing TCRalpha and TCRbeta repertoires longitudinally. Two young, previously healthy adult volunteers, one female and one male, were included in the cohort. General conclusions and limits of the study: The study covered only a couple of mild cases, and larger cohorts including severe cases with pre-infection samples were considered necessary. Some responding clones were found in pre-infection memory, which suggests that pre-existing cross-reactive memory T cells took part in the SARS-CoV-2 response. Contracting CD4+ clones were found mainly in CM and EM memory subsets, while CD8+ clones were enriched in EMRA. Whether the second-wave clones peaking on day 37 were SARS-CoV-2 specific was not confirmed. Clones contracting from day 15 to 85 had balanced CD4/CD8 phenotypes, while a second wave expanding from day 15 to 37 was biased towards CD4+.

Sequenced using an Illumina NovaSeq 6000. Using 5'RACE with constant-segment primers, TCRalpha and TCRbeta cDNA libraries were constructed, with sample barcodes and unique molecular identifiers added in the process. RNA was extracted from every sample with Trizol reagent. Library amplification was performed in two PCR steps, and a second sample barcode and Illumina TruSeq adapters were introduced in the second step. Libraries were sequenced on an Illumina NovaSeq with 2 x 150 bp paired-end reads. The study's own analysis went as follows. Reads were demultiplexed and collapsed into UMI-guided consensus sequences with migec v1.2.7. With mixcr v2.1.11, UMI consensuses were aligned to TRA and TRB V and J templates and assembled into clonotypes. Expanded or contracted clonotypes were those called significant by both edgeR and NoisET, with noise models trained on biological replicates. For edgeR calls, the thresholds were a false discovery rate-adjusted p below 0.01 and a log2 fold-change of 1. As an exploratory analysis of dynamics, max-normalized trajectories of the 1000 most abundant clonotypes were examined by PCA with hierarchical clustering. Separately sequenced CD4+ and CD8+ repertoires were used to assign a CD4 or CD8 phenotype to each responding clone. The public reads were quality trimmed at Q25 with fastp and then assembled into clones with MiXCR by TCRdb, keeping productive beta chains. Rows matching on CDR3 protein sequence are summarized as one entry with the most common DNA and genes. None of the V and J calls come from the authors' own analysis; TCRdb made them. This sample gives 350,000 to 500,000 distinct CDR3 sequences in total; around 22% of them show up just once. About 12% of the sample goes to the ten largest clones.

Ficoll-Paque density gradient centrifugation was used to isolate PBMCs. This clonotype was observed a handful of times. The clone's antigen remains unknown. No quality values exist for individual bases; no much larger clone is one base distant. In the germline V gene, CDR1 corresponds to SGDLS and CDR2 to YYNGEE. From the cysteine up to the phenylalanine, the CDR3 has a length of 15 residues. The sequence is cut down to CDR3 DNA, 45 bases in frame from base 1. The germline ends are 10 bases apart after V is trimmed by 0 bases and J by 3 bases. This clonotype was obtained from an adult woman who had mild COVID-19 (a few samples of this study predate the infection). The sample titles of this study are shuffled in the database, so cell type and time point are left out; the donor was told from shared clones. This sequence uses TRBV9 and TRBJ2-1, with a tentative D gene TRBD2 over 6 matching bases. The sample consisted of PBMCs or a T cell subset sorted from them (not recorded which). The nucleotides are TGTGCCAGCAGCGTAGCGGGAGCGGGCTACAATGAGCAGTTCTTC. This yields the protein CASSVAGAGYNEQFF.